A selection of T cell receptor beta chains follows, all from one sample in a study of blood T cells in healthy people across ages. Each CDR3 protein is one row after TCRdb ran MiXCR on the 5' RACE reads. The table shows about 1.1 million distinct CDR3 sequences, with around two fifths occurring only once. Input material: blood. These receptors were taken from a man younger than 35 in good health. The CDR3 runs from the conserved cysteine through the conserved F or W. Fields, in order: J gene, clone size, D gene, V gene, CDR3 protein, CDR3 DNA. The D gene is left open where the match is weak. Only some rows state a clone size, as once, few, many or a class for expanded clones.

J: TRBJ1-2
size: .
D: .
V: TRBV20-1
CDR3: CSAGHLNYGYTF
DNA: TGCAGTGCTGGACATTTAAACTATGGCTACACCTTC

J: TRBJ2-1
size: few
D: .
V: TRBV2
CDR3: CASVRDEQFF
DNA: TGTGCCAGCGTAAGGGATGAGCAGTTCTTC

J: TRBJ1-2
size: .
D: .
V: TRBV12-3/TRBV12-4
CDR3: CASSVGEGYTF
DNA: TGTGCCAGCAGTGTCGGGGAGGGCTACACCTTC

J: TRBJ1-1
size: .
D: .
V: TRBV5-1
CDR3: CASKSAGGTEAFF
DNA: TGCGCCAGCAAATCGGCGGGGGGCACTGAAGCTTTCTTT

J: TRBJ2-1
size: few
D: .
V: TRBV9
CDR3: CASSEALLDEQFF
DNA: TGTGCCAGCAGCGAGGCCCTCTTAGATGAGCAGTTCTTC

J: TRBJ2-7
size: .
D: .
V: TRBV5-1
CDR3: CASRGLLPPYEQYF
DNA: TGCGCCAGCAGGGGACTGCTTCCTCCCTACGAGCAGTACTTC

J: TRBJ2-5
size: .
D: .
V: TRBV12-3/TRBV12-4
CDR3: CASRNIEYEETQYF
DNA: TGTGCCAGCAGGAACATCGAATATGAAGAGACCCAGTACTTC

J: TRBJ1-2
size: once
D: .
V: TRBV29-1
CDR3: CSVGDWGGVRGYTF
DNA: TGCAGCGTCGGGGACTGGGGCGGTGTGAGGGGCTACACCTTC

J: TRBJ2-5
size: .
D: TRBD2
V: TRBV20-1
CDR3: CSATGLAGYEQYF
DNA: TGCAGTGCAACGGGACTAGCGGGATATGAGCAGTACTTC

J: TRBJ2-1
size: .
D: TRBD2
V: TRBV4-1
CDR3: CASSQDGTSGGEQFF
DNA: TGCGCCAGCAGCCAAGATGGGACTAGCGGGGGCGAGCAGTTCTTC

J: TRBJ2-5
size: .
D: .
V: TRBV5-1
CDR3: CASSSLTDQETQYF
DNA: TGCGCCAGCAGCTCCCTAACAGACCAAGAGACCCAGTACTTC

J: TRBJ2-1
size: .
D: .
V: TRBV7-2
CDR3: CASSTYHSSYNEQFF
DNA: TGTGCCAGCAGCACTTACCATAGCTCCTACAATGAGCAGTTCTTC

J: TRBJ2-1
size: .
D: .
V: TRBV20-1
CDR3: CSAREGQLNEQFF
DNA: TGCAGTGCTAGAGAGGGTCAGCTCAATGAGCAGTTCTTC

J: TRBJ2-5
size: .
D: .
V: TRBV4-3
CDR3: CASSHQRTDYNEQYF
DNA: TGCGCCAGCAGCCACCAGAGGACGGATTACAATGAGCAGTACTTC

J: TRBJ2-3
size: .
D: TRBD2
V: TRBV7-3
CDR3: CASSLHWARRGGHPSTDTQYF
DNA: TGTGCCAGCAGCTTACATTGGGCCCGGCGGGGGGGCCATCCGAGCACAGATACGCAGTATTTT

J: TRBJ1-1
size: .
D: .
V: TRBV4-2
CDR3: CASSQESQVSTEAFF
DNA: TGTGCCAGCAGCCAAGAAAGCCAGGTGAGCACTGAAGCTTTCTTT

J: TRBJ2-1
size: .
D: .
V: TRBV7-2
CDR3: CASNLGGNSYNEQFF
DNA: TGTGCCAGCAACTTGGGAGGAAACTCCTACAATGAGCAGTTCTTC

J: TRBJ1-5
size: few
D: .
V: TRBV10-3
CDR3: CAISDRWVGDQPQHF
DNA: TGTGCCATCAGTGATAGGTGGGTCGGGGATCAGCCCCAGCATTTT

J: TRBJ1-5
size: .
D: .
V: TRBV20-1
CDR3: CSAKTVYSNQPQHF
DNA: TGCAGTGCCAAGACAGTGTATAGCAATCAGCCCCAGCATTTT

J: TRBJ2-6
size: few
D: .
V: TRBV9
CDR3: CASSVGQASGANVLTF
DNA: TGTGCCAGCAGCGTAGGGCAGGCCTCTGGGGCCAACGTCCTGACTTTC

J: TRBJ1-2
size: .
D: .
V: TRBV6-6
CDR3: CASSYLRTATNYGYTF
DNA: TGTGCCAGCAGTTACTTGAGAACAGCTACCAACTATGGCTACACCTTC

J: TRBJ1-2
size: .
D: .
V: TRBV2
CDR3: CASRPTGYVYTF
DNA: TGTGCCAGTAGACCTACAGGGTACGTCTACACCTTC

J: TRBJ2-7
size: .
D: .
V: TRBV5-1
CDR3: CASSLPGDPGRYNEQYF
DNA: TGCGCCAGCAGCTTACCCGGGGACCCTGGGAGGTACAATGAGCAGTACTTC

J: TRBJ2-1
size: .
D: TRBD2
V: TRBV7-8
CDR3: CASSTSTSGAYNEQFF
DNA: TGTGCCAGCAGCACCTCTACTAGCGGGGCCTACAATGAGCAGTTCTTC

J: TRBJ1-6
size: few
D: .
V: TRBV12-3/TRBV12-4
CDR3: CASSLVGYRATYNSPLHF
DNA: TGTGCCAGCAGTTTAGTAGGCTACAGGGCGACCTATAATTCACCCCTCCACTTT

J: TRBJ2-2
size: .
D: .
V: TRBV7-2
CDR3: CASSLDRWTTGELFF
DNA: TGTGCCAGCAGCTTAGATCGATGGACCACCGGGGAGCTGTTTTTT